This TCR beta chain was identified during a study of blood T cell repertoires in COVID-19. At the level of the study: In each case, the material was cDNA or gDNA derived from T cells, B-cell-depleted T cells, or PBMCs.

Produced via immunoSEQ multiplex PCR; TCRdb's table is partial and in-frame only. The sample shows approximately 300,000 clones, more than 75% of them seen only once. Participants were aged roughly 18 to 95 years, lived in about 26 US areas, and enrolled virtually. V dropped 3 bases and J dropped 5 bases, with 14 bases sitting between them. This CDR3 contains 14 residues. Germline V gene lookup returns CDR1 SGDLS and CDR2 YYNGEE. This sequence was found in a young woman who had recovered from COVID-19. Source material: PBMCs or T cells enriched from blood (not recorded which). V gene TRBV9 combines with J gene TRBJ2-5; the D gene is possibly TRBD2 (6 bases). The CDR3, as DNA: TGTGCCAGCAGCGACGGCTGGGGGGACGAGACCCAGTACTTC. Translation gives CASSDGWGDETQYF. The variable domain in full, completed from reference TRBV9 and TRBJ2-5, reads DSGVTQTPKHLITATGQRVTLRCSPRSGDLSVYWYQQSLDQGLQFLIQYYNGEERAKGNILERFSAQQFPDLHSELNLSSLELGDSALYFCASSDGWGDETQYFGPGTRLLVL.